The 3 T cell receptor beta chains in this list originate from one sample, sequenced in a study of OX40 agonist ivuxolimab in advanced cancers. Produced via immunoSEQ multiplex PCR; TCRdb's table is partial and in-frame only. The table records approximately 77,000 clones, 80% to 95% of them present only once. The sample consisted of CD4+ or CD8+ T cells sorted from blood, taken in a trial of the OX40 agonist ivuxolimab. Source of these receptors: an adult with an advanced solid tumor such as melanoma, head and neck, liver or kidney cancer.

This rearrangement joins TRBV5-6 to TRBJ1-2; maybe TRBD1 (6 bases). Per the germline V gene, CDR1 is SGHDT and CDR2 is YYEEEE. The CDR3 sequence is 16 residues long. Trimming removed 4 bases from V and 1 base from J, with 17 bases in between. CDR3: CASSRRTVSFNYGYTF. CDR3 DNA sequence: TGTGCCAGCAGCCGCCGGACAGTTTCCTTTAACTATGGCTACACCTTC.

For this clone: The junction shows a germline mismatch at one end, possibly a read error. The chain joins TRBV29-1 to TRBJ2-7; D possibly matches TRBD1 or TRBD2 (7 bases each). The CDR3 runs 11 residues. Per germline, CDR1 SQVTM and CDR2 ANQGSEA. CDR3 coding DNA: TGCAGCGTTGACAGGGGGGGCGAGCAGTGCTTC. Its translation: CSVDRGGEQCF.

V usage is TRBV18 and J usage is TRBJ2-5; weak D call: TRBD2 (6 bases). V dropped 5 bases and J dropped 5 bases, with 18 bases sitting between them. Germline CDR1 reads KGHSH; CDR2 reads LQKENI. The CDR3 covers 15 residues. In DNA, the CDR3 is TGTGCCAGCTCATCCCCGGGACTCCAGCGGGAGACCCAGTACTTC. Its translation is CASSSPGLQRETQYF.